One TCR beta chain is described in this entry. Its antigen is still unknown. The read stops 3 residues short of the end of the CDR3; the missing end is completed from the germline J gene. The sample carries other DNA sequences with the same CDR3. This specimen belongs to a study of T cells in women clearing cervical HPV infection. As for the study in general: Cases: HPV16-related CIN3 or worse on histology, a couple of invasive cancers. Case blood was drawn when the lesion was first found; control blood after infection became undetectable. Study findings and constraints: Cases carried less TRBV6-7 than controls: approximately 0.1% versus 0.16%.

The repertoire was sequenced with immunoSEQ multiplex PCR; TCRdb's copy has only in-frame clones and lacks some. Its clone listing holds around 39,000 clones. Dot-blot hybridization genotyped cervical HPV amplified with MY09/MY11 PCR. This CDR3 is 14 amino acids long. Trimming removed 1 base at V and 0 bases at J, with 4 bases between. Germline V CDR1 and CDR2: SGHTA, FQGNSA. Sequenced sample: blood buffy coat. This chain connects TRBV7-2 to TRBJ2-4; D unclear. The sequence derives from a woman between 18 and 70 years old with a cervical HPV16 infection that either progressed to CIN3+ or cleared (not recorded which). The DNA read from the CDR3 is TGTGCCAGCAGCTTAGGACTAGCCAAAAACATT. Encoded protein: CASSLGLAKNI. The full CDR3 reads CASSLGLAKNIQYF.